The following is a T cell receptor (beta chain) sequence with its context. The antigen this receptor binds is unknown. Base qualities are not at hand, and no much larger clone is one base apart. The germline V gene encodes CDR1 MNHNY and CDR2 SVGAGI (reference sequence). Trimming at the junction amounts to 6 bases on V and 11 bases on J, and the germline ends lie 14 bases apart. The CDR3, from cysteine to phenylalanine, totals 12 residues. Only the CDR3 portion is preserved as DNA: 36 bases, with reading frame beginning at the first base. This record comes from a study of cytomegalovirus exposure and HLA in healthy donors (dated by TCRdb to 2017 to 2019). Some background on the complete study: An earlier analysis of several hundred of the donors reported about 280 Gb of sequence data and around 110 million unique TCR beta sequences obtained from 180 million or so T cells. An early release covering roughly 600 HLA-typed donors comprised 300 to 350 gigabases of sequencing data and approximately 85 million unique TCR sequences. Of the approximately 400 genotyped donors, approximately 83% fell in the genetic ancestry cluster associated with self-reported Caucasian donors. The study aimed to test whether signatures of past pathogen exposure could be identified by cataloging public T cell receptors. The T cell repertoires of several hundred subjects were profiled by immunosequencing and related to cytomegalovirus serostatus. Along with the roughly 710-subject first cohort, a separate validation cohort of more than 90 different subjects was used. High-throughput TCR immunosequencing, statistical association of individual TCRs with disease status, and machine learning were combined to predict cytomegalovirus infection status. In a later analysis, previously published TCR beta repertoires from more than 500 donors were re-analyzed and high-resolution HLA genotyping was added so that TCR occurrence patterns could be studied. In the later analysis, no new phenotypic data were used to find candidate immune exposures; instead, reliance was placed on TCR beta sequences and their occurrence across donors. An earlier analysis of approximately 580 of the donors used high-throughput TCR beta sequencing to judge whether each TCR beta V gene segment behaved as functional or pseudogenic. Donor age, sex, ethnicity and CMV serostatus were compiled alongside the repertoire data. A later genetic analysis used genome-wide SNP genotypes for about 65% of the 666 donors, treating that subset as a discovery cohort. All discovery cohort repertoires had been generated using a single sequencing platform. HLA typing included class I and class II loci at four-digit resolution. Typing coverage varied by locus: roughly 629-640 donors for A, B, C, DRB1 and DQB1; more than 500 for DQA1; about 570 for DPA1; about 450 for DPB1. About five DR-DQ haplotypes were treated as single units for association and clustering because of strong linkage in the cohort. Across under 500 genotyped donors of the cohort, an average of approximately 240,000 unique TCR beta nucleotide sequences per donor were sequenced, and approximately 17% of those sequences were non-productive.

The cohort consisted of 670 or so healthy bone marrow donors. At the time of sampling, all cohort members were nominally healthy, though unrecorded immune exposures were likely present. The donor tested CMV seropositive and was one of the 289 seropositive cohort members. Every donor gave a peripheral blood sample, and the peripheral blood mononuclear cells from that sample were used for TCR beta sequencing. Genomic DNA was extracted from the blood cell samples with the Qiagen DNeasy Blood Extraction Kit. Libraries were built with the immunoSEQ multiplex PCR assay. A mixture of 60 forward primers for TCR Vbeta segments and 13 reverse primers for TCR Jbeta segments was used in the multiplex PCR. Amplification of the CDR3 region of rearranged TCR beta genes was performed with a multiplex PCR assay on genomic DNA. Amplified TCR beta libraries were sequenced as 87-base-pair reads on the Illumina HiSeq System. For the original study's pipeline: Across the 500 to 700 repertoires, a later analysis counted some 81 million unique TCR beta chains, some 11 million of which were shared by at least two donors. Raw reads were error-corrected and collapsed into unique sequences by a nearest-neighbor algorithm in which closely related sequences were merged to remove PCR and sequencing errors. Alignment of CDR3 sequences to IMGT reference sequences was used to assign V, D and J gene segments. For a sequence to be retained, at least a six-nucleotide match to both a V gene segment and a J gene segment was required. A rearrangement was called productive if the CDR3 had no stop codons and remained in frame with V and J, and every other rearrangement was called non-productive. Following IMGT convention, CDR3 was defined as the stretch from the second conserved V-encoded cysteine to the conserved J-encoded phenylalanine. The earlier analysis of about 640 of the donors excluded any sequence lacking an unambiguous match to a single V gene segment. In an earlier analysis of 587 of the donors, V segments were called functional above 56.7% productive rearrangements and were called segregating when the between-donor standard deviation exceeded 5%. A statistical classification framework was built to diagnose cytomegalovirus status from the catalog of TCR beta chain sequences. In a later analysis, V and J genes were assigned by comparing TCR nucleotide sequences against IMGT/GENE-DB human TR gene sequences. A later analysis assigned CDR3 sequences and most-parsimonious VDJ recombination scenarios with the TCRdist pipeline. A later analysis defined each TCR beta chain by its CDR3 amino acid sequence plus V-gene family, and excluded reads lacking a unique V-gene family. As a way to deal with suspected cross-contamination and a sequencing artifact, a later analysis dropped over 550 nucleotide sequences that were highly shared and had low generation probability. In a later analysis, a clonal expansion index for each public chain was calculated from normalized within-repertoire ranks of inferred template counts. A later analysis computed generation probabilities with a VDJ recombination model fitted to out-of-frame rearrangements, and checked the results against IGoR. A later analysis scored TCR-TCR, TCR-HLA and TCR-CMV co-occurrence with hypergeometric tests, applying a repertoire-size bias correction to TCR pairs. A later analysis estimated false discovery rates by permuting HLA or CMV assignments 20 times. In a later analysis, co-occurring TCRs were grouped with DBSCAN, and TCRdist sequence similarity was added when clustering was performed within HLA-allele-positive subsets. Co-occurrence clustering excluded repertoires with fewer than 30,000 or more than 120,000 public chains, plus five with anomalous nucleotide sharing. TCRdb mirrors the immuneACCESS table, restricted to in-frame sequences. Some clones are absent from its copies; in checked studies, under half trace to an unresolved V gene, and the reason for the others is unknown. Clone size and the V and J calls come from that table; the DNA yielded D and trimming. The sample data list about 160,000 clones, and around 72% of these were observed just once. The ten largest clones capture around 7% of the sample.

General conclusions and limits of the study: While some public TCRs were present in many individuals, most TCR sequences turned up only very rarely across donors. A further reported finding was that TCR beta sequences accurately predicted the HLA-A and HLA-B alleles for most subjects in the first cohort. In vitro tests confirmed that three of the cytomegalovirus-associated TCR beta chains recognize cytomegalovirus antigens. According to a later analysis, TCR association rates differed among HLA loci, with DRB1 alleles showing the most associated TCRs and HLA-C alleles showing the fewest. A later analysis found that HLA-associated TCR beta chains were more clonally expanded and had lower generation probabilities than equally common non-associated chains. Only TCR beta chains were sequenced in this cohort, and the absence of alpha or paired-chain data limited detectable features. When HLA alleles, especially DR and DQ, strongly co-occurred, attributing TCR associations to individual alleles was difficult. According to a later genetic analysis, donors in an Asian-associated ancestry cluster had fewer N-insertions in productive TCRs than the approximately 710-donor mean. Presence/absence analyses assumed roughly uniform sequencing depth across donors, an assumption that may not hold. A group of highly shared sequence variants was considered likely to be a technical artifact of the sequencing pipeline. A total of fewer than 200 TCR beta chains were listed by the study as associated with cytomegalovirus. A later analysis associated around 16,000 TCR beta sequences with specific HLA alleles at a false discovery rate of 0.05. Several of the top co-occurrence clusters appeared to be linked to parvovirus B19, influenza, CMV and Epstein-Barr virus, according to a later analysis. Immune exposure information for the cohort was limited to CMV serostatus. Correlated functional status among segregating V segments might reflect linkage disequilibrium, but an unknown experimental factor could not be ruled out. The classifier was reported to diagnose cytomegalovirus status with high specificity and sensitivity in both the original and validation cohorts. Because counts were too low, roughly 16 rarely observed V segments, including chromosome 9 orphons, were excluded from the earlier analysis of 587 of the donors. In an earlier analysis of more than 500 of the donors, most TCR beta V segments appeared in productive rearrangements about 90% or about 30% of the time, broadly matching IMGT annotations. Because the 87-base-pair reads could not distinguish some IMGT-functional V segments, including TRBV6-2 and TRBV6-3, those segments were excluded. It was suggested by the authors that the approach could potentially be generalized to other disease states and immunological phenotypes. A later genetic analysis associated a missense DCLRE1C variant with V-gene and J-gene trimming of TCR beta chains, and an independent cohort replicated the association. A later analysis found that most CMV-associated TCR beta chains appeared HLA-restricted, with HLA associations seemingly driven largely by CMV exposure. Because some donors lacked HLA typing at each locus, the association tests relied only on the typed subset.

The sequence was obtained from a middle-aged man in good health and CMV-seropositive. The chain uses TRBV6-6 and TRBJ2-4; TRBD1 is a possible D gene, resting on 7 matching bases. The source material was PBMCs. The CDR3 in this case is CASSRDREVQYF. The nucleotide sequence reads as follows: TGTGCCAGCAGCCGCGACAGGGAGGTTCAGTACTTC.